One sample yielded the 12 T cell receptor beta chains listed below, sequenced in a study of T-cell memory formation after mild COVID-19. Via MiXCR, TCRdb re-called the 5' RACE reads, giving one row per CDR3 protein. The table lists under 600,000 distinct CDR3 sequences, less than 25% of them singletons, with approximately 8.4% in the top ten. The sequenced sample was PBMCs or a T cell subset sorted from them (not recorded which). The receptors stem from an adult woman who had mild COVID-19 (a few samples of this study predate the infection). Cell type and time point are not known.

The chain employs TRBV7-3 and TRBJ2-3, with 7 bases matching TRBD1. The V segment lost 3 bases and the J segment 4 bases; nucleotides outside the gene matches: 4. The CDR3 length is 14 residues. CDR1 and CDR2 from the germline V gene are SGHTA and FQGTGA. CDR3 DNA sequence: TGTGCCAGCAGCTTTTTTACAGGGGCAGATACGCAGTATTTT. This codes for CASSFFTGADTQYF.

This clonotype was detected only a few times. This sequence joins TRBV10-3 and TRBJ2-1; D is unresolved. The CDR3 sequence is 17 residues long. Germline loops: CDR1 ENHRY, CDR2 SYGVKD. Trimming cost V 3 bases and J 0 bases, with 15 bases left between them. CDR3 residues: CAISDPGAVGSYNEQFF. Here the CDR3 DNA reads TGTGCCATCAGTGATCCCGGCGCTGTAGGCTCCTACAATGAGCAGTTCTTC.

The count of this clonotype is one. The rearrangement uses TRBV20-1 and TRBJ2-3; 11 bases are shared with TRBD2. The CDR3 totals 15 residues. Germline trimming cut 6 bases from V and 5 bases from J; bases unmatched to any gene: 10. The V gene's germline CDR1 is DFQATT and CDR2 SNEGSKA (reference sequence). Written as DNA, the CDR3 is TGCAGTGCGAGCCTAGCGGGGGGCCGGGGAGATACGCAGTATTTT. Translation gives CSASLAGGRGDTQYF.

In this sample, this clonotype turned up a few times. The chain uses TRBV5-5 and TRBJ2-2; 7 bases line up with TRBD1. Germline loops: CDR1 SGHKS, CDR2 YYEKEE (reference sequence). The CDR3 spans 19 residues. Trimming at V came to 3 bases and at J to 6 bases, leaving 20 bases not matched to a gene. The CDR3 DNA is TGTGCCAGCAGCTCCCTGATTTCTCGCGACAGGGTAGGGGCCGGGGAGCTGTTTTTT. Translating it yields CASSSLISRDRVGAGELFF.

This clonotype appeared many times. V and J are TRBV12-3 or TRBV12-4 and TRBJ2-1; 8 nucleotides align to TRBD2. V shed 8 bases, J shed 5 bases, and the junction held 8 bases outside the gene matches. CDR3 length: 14 amino acids. CDR3 sequence reads: CASVSGNVDNEQFF. The CDR3 bases are TGTGCCAGCGTTAGCGGGAACGTAGACAATGAGCAGTTCTTC.

In its sample, this clonotype was seen a few times. The rearrangement links TRBV19 to TRBJ2-5, with a tentative D call TRBD1 (6 bases). Germline V gene lookup returns CDR1 LNHDA and CDR2 SQIVND (reference sequence). Trimming took 1 base from V and 5 from J, leaving 14 bases between them. CDR3 length: 15 amino acids. The CDR3 sequence is CASSIAGALSETQYF. CDR3 DNA: TGTGCCAGTAGTATAGCAGGGGCCCTATCGGAGACCCAGTACTTC.

The chain combines TRBV12-3 or TRBV12-4 with TRBJ1-5, with D perhaps matching TRBD1 (6 bases). There are 13 residues in the CDR3. V shed 8 bases and J shed 6 bases, with 14 bases lying between them. The DNA of the CDR3 is TGTGCCAGCTCTCGAGGGGGGGCTCAGCCCCAGCATTTT. Translated, it gives CASSRGGAQPQHF.

This clonotype showed up just a few times. The chain carries TRBV4-1 and TRBJ2-7; weak D call: TRBD1 (5 bases). Deletions cut 1 base from V and 0 bases from J, with 10 bases between. The CDR3 has 15 residues. Germline V CDR1 and CDR2: MGHRA, YSYEKL. The CDR3 bases are TGCGCCAGCAGCCAAGGTTGGGGCGGCTCCTACGAGCAGTACTTC. This translates into CASSQGWGGSYEQYF.

The rearrangement uses TRBV2 and TRBJ2-5; D remains unclear. Germline V gene lookup returns CDR1 SNHLY and CDR2 FYNNEI. Trimming removed 8 bases from V and 5 bases from J, with 12 bases in between. This CDR3 has 12 amino acids. CDR3 sequence: CASEGWAETQYF. In DNA form, the CDR3 reads TGTGCCAGCGAAGGATGGGCGGAGACCCAGTACTTC.

This clonotype has just a few counts. The chain combines TRBV12-3 or TRBV12-4 with TRBJ2-3, with 11 bases aligning to TRBD2. Trimming took 4 bases from V and 9 from J; bases not matched to a gene: 9. This CDR3 has 15 residues. The CDR3 loop is CASSSGGASGRTQYF. The CDR3 DNA reads as TGTGCCAGCAGTTCCGGCGGGGCTAGCGGGAGGACGCAGTATTTT.

This rearrangement joins TRBV12-3 or TRBV12-4 to TRBJ2-7; TRBD2 agrees at 14 bases. The V and J ends lost 6 bases and 3 bases, in that order; junction bases with no gene match: 1. This CDR3 is built from 14 residues. The chain's CDR3 is CASRGTSGGYEQYF. The CDR3, as DNA: TGTGCCAGCAGAGGGACTAGCGGGGGCTACGAGCAGTACTTC.

This chain connects TRBV16 to TRBJ2-7, with 11 nucleotides matching TRBD1. CDR1 is KGHSY and CDR2 is FQNENV in the germline V gene. The V segment lost 4 bases and the J segment 6 bases; nucleotides outside the gene matches: 8. The CDR3 loop spans 15 amino acids. This CDR3 reads CASSPLGTGGTEQYF. CDR3 nucleotide sequence: TGTGCCAGCAGCCCTCTCGGGACAGGGGGGACCGAGCAGTACTTC.